The 18 T cell receptor beta chains listed next were all sequenced from one sample in a study of T cell repertoires in cytomegalovirus infection. These receptors lack a known antigen. TCRdb fed the reads into MiXCR, producing one record per CDR3 protein. The sample carries about 500,000 distinct CDR3 sequences, about 33% recorded once. The sample consisted of cultured PBMCs, taken from culture after CMV antigen stimulation. These receptors originate from a human donor in good health (CMV status not recorded). Some clones in this sample may be carry-over from other donors' samples.

This clonotype turned up a few times. This chain uses TRBV19 with TRBJ1-1; D gene ambiguous. Germline V lookup: CDR1 LNHDA, CDR2 SQIVND (reference sequence). With 2 bases removed from V and 1 base from J, the gap between germline ends came to 5 bases. The CDR3 consists of 13 residues. The chain's CDR3 is CASSIQTNTEAFF. The CDR3, as DNA: TGTGCCAGTAGTATACAGACGAACACTGAAGCTTTCTTT.

This chain connects TRBV30 to TRBJ1-1; D is uncertain. This CDR3 spans 12 amino acids. V dropped 4 bases and J dropped 4 bases, with 10 bases sitting between them. CDR1 and CDR2 from the germline V gene are GTSNPN and SVGIG (reference sequence). CDR3: CAWNKLGTEAFF. The CDR3 coding sequence is TGTGCCTGGAACAAGCTCGGCACTGAAGCTTTCTTT.

The chain joins TRBV7-9 to TRBJ2-1, with 7 bases lining up with TRBD2. V lost 2 bases to trimming and J lost 1 base; unmatched junction nucleotides: 11. Germline V gene sequence: CDR1 SEHNR, CDR2 FQNEAQ (reference sequence). The CDR3 extends over 18 amino acids. Here the CDR3 DNA reads TGTGCCAGCAGCTTATCTCCAGCGGGAAGGAGATCCTACAATGAGCAGTTCTTC. Translating it yields CASSLSPAGRRSYNEQFF. The full variable domain, its missing parts supplied by reference TRBV7-9 and TRBJ2-1, is DTGVSQNPRHKITKRGQNVTFRCDPISEHNRLYWYRQTLGQGPEFLTYFQNEAQLEKSRLLSDRFSAERPKGSFSTLEIQRTEQGDSAMYLCASSLSPAGRRSYNEQFFGPGTRLTVL.

The genes are TRBV19 and TRBJ1-2, with TRBD1 as a possible D gene (5 bases). Deletions cut 8 bases from V and 8 bases from J, with 18 bases between. Germline V CDR1 and CDR2: LNHDA, SQIVND (reference sequence). CDR3 length: 13 residues. This CDR3 is CASGVQGGGGYTF. The CDR3 DNA is TGTGCCAGTGGCGTCCAGGGCGGAGGCGGCTACACCTTC.

This chain joins TRBV7-2 and TRBJ2-3; D might be TRBD1 or TRBD2, each matching 5 bases. The CDR3 length is 14 residues. Per the germline V gene, CDR1 is SGHTA and CDR2 is FQGNSA. Trimming removed 7 bases at V and 0 bases at J, with 11 bases between. This CDR3 is CASTGWGSTDTQYF. The CDR3 nucleotides read TGTGCCAGCACGGGGTGGGGGAGCACAGATACGCAGTATTTT.

Only a few counts were recorded for this clonotype. J is TRBJ2-7 and V is TRBV11-1; D remains unclear. The CDR3 length is 14 residues. V was cut by 1 base and J by 4 bases, with 11 bases left in between. CDR1 and CDR2 (germline): SGHAT, FQDESV (reference sequence). The CDR3 region has the DNA TGTGCCAGCAGCTTAGAAGGGTCCGTATACGAGCAGTACTTC. This encodes CASSLEGSVYEQYF. The entire variable domain, with the rest obtained from reference TRBV11-1 and TRBJ2-7, is as follows: EAEVAQSPRYKITEKSQAVAFWCDPISGHATLYWYRQILGQGPELLVQFQDESVVDDSQLPKDRFSAERLKGVDSTLKIQPAELGDSAMYLCASSLEGSVYEQYFGPGTRLTVT.

The chain employs TRBV6-2 or TRBV6-3 and TRBJ2-7; 8 bases fit TRBD1. From germline, CDR1 is MNHEY and CDR2 SVGEGT. The CDR3 sequence is 12 residues long. V trimming: 6 bases; J trimming: 3 bases; junction bases outside the gene matches: 1. The CDR3 DNA reads TGTGCCAGCAGGGGACAGGACTACGAGCAGTACTTC. Translating gives CASRGQDYEQYF.

The chain links TRBV11-3 to TRBJ2-1; D is unclear. In germline, CDR1 is SGHNT, CDR2 YENEEA. The CDR3 consists of 14 residues. V lost 1 base and J 5 bases, leaving 9 bases between the germline ends. CDR3 loop: CASSLGYYDNEQFF. CDR3 bases: TGTGCCAGCAGCTTAGGCTACTATGACAATGAGCAGTTCTTC.

This clonotype turned up a few times. The V gene is TRBV19, the J gene TRBJ1-1, with D tentatively TRBD1 (5 bases). The germline gives CDR1 LNHDA, CDR2 SQIVND (reference sequence). Trimming cost V 9 bases and J 6 bases, with 17 bases left between them. The CDR3 has 13 amino acids. The CDR3 protein is CASGSGVVPEAFF. The CDR3, as DNA: TGTGCCAGCGGGTCGGGGGTAGTCCCTGAAGCTTTCTTT.

V usage is TRBV20-1 and J usage is TRBJ2-7; D might be TRBD1 or TRBD2, each matching 5 bases. The CDR3 contains 17 residues. CDR1 is DFQATT and CDR2 is SNEGSKA in the germline V gene (reference sequence). Trimming pared 0 bases from V and 3 bases from J, leaving 21 bases between. The CDR3 sequence: CSARDKRSGTVHYEQYF. CDR3 coding DNA: TGCAGTGCTAGAGATAAACGGTCAGGGACGGTGCACTACGAGCAGTACTTC.

The V call is TRBV18, the J call TRBJ2-1, with 10 bases that match TRBD2. The CDR3 covers 15 residues. The V and J ends lost 4 bases and 3 bases, in that order; junction bases with no gene match: 3. Per the germline V gene, CDR1 is KGHSH and CDR2 is LQKENI. DNA of the CDR3: TGTGCCAGCTCACTCGAGCGGGAGGGCTACAATGAGCAGTTCTTC. This encodes CASSLEREGYNEQFF.

The chain joins TRBV2 to TRBJ2-1, with 8 bases that match TRBD2. The CDR3 loop spans 16 amino acids. V lost 4 bases, J lost 8 bases, and 13 bases stayed unmatched. Germline V CDR1 and CDR2: SNHLY, FYNNEI. CDR3 sequence reads: CASSGLAGTRPHEQFF. In DNA, the CDR3 is TGTGCCAGCAGTGGACTCGCCGGGACTAGGCCCCATGAGCAGTTCTTC.

The chain joins TRBV5-4 to TRBJ2-3; D tentatively reads TRBD1 or TRBD2 (5 bases each). V lost 4 bases and J lost 6, with 15 bases in between. Looked up from germline, CDR1 is SGHNT and CDR2 is YYREEE (reference sequence). The CDR3 length is 14 residues. The CDR3 sequence is CASSRGSGRDTQYF. In DNA form, the CDR3 reads TGTGCCAGCAGCCGGGGCTCGGGAAGGGATACGCAGTATTTT.

J is TRBJ2-5 and V is TRBV20-1; 7 bases line up with TRBD1. The CDR3 is 17 amino acids. The germline gives CDR1 DFQATT, CDR2 SNEGSKA (reference sequence). V lost 6 bases, J lost 2 bases, and 18 bases stayed unmatched. The DNA for the CDR3 is TGCAGTGCCAGTCAATCTAAGGGGGCCAGGGGGCAAGAGACCCAGTACTTC. Translated: CSASQSKGARGQETQYF.

This clonotype was recorded many times. CDR3 protein: CASTRERTSGSLPLFEQYV. CDR3 DNA: TGTGCCAGCACCCGCGAGCGGACTAGCGGGAGCCTACCCCTCTTCGAGCAGTACGTC. This sequence joins TRBV7-8 and TRBJ2-7; 13 nucleotides agree with TRBD2. The trim removed 7 bases at V and 6 bases at J, leaving 21 bases unmatched. From germline, CDR1 is SGHVS and CDR2 FQNEAQ. CDR3 length equals 19 residues.

The chain combines TRBV7-3 with TRBJ2-1; TRBD2 agrees at 16 bases. Germline loops: CDR1 SGHTA, CDR2 FQGTGA. The ends lost 8 bases at V and 3 bases at J; junction bases unmatched: 10. The CDR3 is 18 residues long. CDR3 in DNA: TGTGCCAGCGTACGGGGACTAGCGGGAGGGTGGATCTACAATGAGCAGTTCTTC. Its translation: CASVRGLAGGWIYNEQFF.

This clonotype was counted ten times or more. The V and J genes are TRBV7-2 and TRBJ2-7; D tentatively reads TRBD1 or TRBD2 (5 bases each). From germline, CDR1 is SGHTA and CDR2 FQGNSA. Between the trimmed V and J ends, which lost 4 bases and 7 bases, there was a span of 17 bases. This CDR3 region has 14 residues. The CDR3, as DNA: TGTGCCAGCAGCTCAACCGGGACCGCTTTGGAGCAGTACGTC. Its translation is CASSSTGTALEQYV.

Only a few counts were recorded for this clonotype. The V and J genes are TRBV7-2 and TRBJ1-4; 7 nucleotides align to TRBD1. This CDR3 has 13 amino acids. CDR1 SGHTA and CDR2 FQGNSA come from the germline V gene. The V and J ends lost 5 bases and 7 bases, in that order; junction bases with no gene match: 4. CDR3 DNA: TGTGCCAGCAGCCAAGACAGGGTTGAAAAACTGTTTTTT. It encodes CASSQDRVEKLFF.